A selection of T cell receptor beta chains follows, all from one sample in a study of blood T cell repertoires in COVID-19. TCRdb keeps only in-frame clones here, not all; method: immunoSEQ multiplex PCR. The sample records just under 65,000 clones, about three quarters being singletons. Sequenced input: peripheral blood. These receptors were collected from a human donor in a cohort sampled during active COVID-19. The CDR3 runs from the conserved cysteine through the conserved F or W. A D gene is named only where the DNA matches it firmly. Clone size is stated in some rows and not others, as once, few, many or a class when expanded.

TRBV7-9	TRBJ2-5	TRBD2	-	TGTGCCAGCAGCTCGGGAGGGACTCAAGAGACCCAGTACTTC	CASSSGGTQETQYF
TRBV27	TRBJ1-4	-	-	TGTGCCAGCAGTTCTGTTGAGACAACCAAGGAAAAACTGTTTTTT	CASSSVETTKEKLFF
TRBV18	TRBJ1-2	-	few	TGTGCCAGCTCGAACAAAGCGGGGGTTTACTATGGCTACACCTTC	CASSNKAGVYYGYTF
TRBV7-2	TRBJ2-1	-	-	TGTGCCAGCAGCTTAGGTTCCACTTCCTACAATGAGCAGTTCTTC	CASSLGSTSYNEQFF
TRBV7-2	TRBJ2-5	TRBD1	-	TGTGCCAGCAGCTTAGGCGGGACAGGTCTTCAAGAGACCCAGTACTTC	CASSLGGTGLQETQYF
TRBV6-5	TRBJ1-6	-	-	TGTGCCACAAGAGTCGGTAATTCACCCCTCCACTTT	CATRVGNSPLHF
TRBV9	TRBJ1-1	-	once	TGTGCCAGCAGCGTAGATCACGGGGGCACTGAAGCTTTCTTT	CASSVDHGGTEAFF
TRBV14	TRBJ1-5	-	-	TGTGCCAGCAGCGCGAATACAGGGTGGAAGGGGGTTCGGTGGAGCAATCAGCCCCAGCATTTT	CASSANTGWKGVRWSNQPQHF
TRBV19	TRBJ2-5	-	many	TGTGCCAGTAGTATAGGTGGCCAGTCTGGGACCCAGTACTTC	CASSIGGQSGTQYF
TRBV5-1	TRBJ1-5	TRBD1	few	TGCGCCAGCAGCCCCGCAGGGGGTTCTAATCAGCCCCAGCATTTT	CASSPAGGSNQPQHF
TRBV3-1/TRBV3-2	TRBJ2-5	-	-	TGTGCCAGCAGCCAAGGCGTAGACTTTCCGTACTTC	CASSQGVDFPYF
TRBV2	TRBJ2-7	-	few	TGTGCCAGCAGTTCCCAGACTCGCTACGAGCAGTACTTC	CASSSQTRYEQYF
TRBV5-1	TRBJ2-3	TRBD1	-	TGCGCCAGCAGCGGGTCCACAGGGGCAGATACGCAGTATTTT	CASSGSTGADTQYF
TRBV2	TRBJ2-7	TRBD2	once	TGTGCCAGCACACCCCAGCGGGGGTCCTACGAGCAGTACTTC	CASTPQRGSYEQYF
TRBV4-1	TRBJ1-2	-	few	TGCGCCAGCAGCGGCGGAGGGGCTTTGGACTATGGCTACACCTTC	CASSGGGALDYGYTF
TRBV6-1	TRBJ2-3	-	-	TGTGCCAGCAGTGAGGGGACATCTAGCACAGATACGCAGTATTTT	CASSEGTSSTDTQYF
TRBV2	TRBJ2-2	TRBD2	-	TGTGCCAGCAGTGCGGGACTAGCCGGGGAGCTGTTTTTT	CASSAGLAGELFF
TRBV15	TRBJ2-5	TRBD1	once	TGTGCCACCAGCAGGCTATGGGACAGCCGGGAGACCCAGTACTTC	CATSRLWDSRETQYF
TRBV4-1	TRBJ2-3	TRBD2	-	TGCGCCAGCAGATACGGACTAGCGGGGCCCGTAAACACAGATACGCAGTATTTT	CASRYGLAGPVNTDTQYF
TRBV30	TRBJ2-7	-	-	TGTGCCTGGAGTGTATTCCGGGACGAGCAGTACTTC	CAWSVFRDEQYF
TRBV9	TRBJ2-7	-	few	TGTGCCAGCCTGGGCCTCACCTACGAGCAGTACTTC	CASLGLTYEQYF
TRBV7-2	TRBJ1-2	-	-	TGTGCCAGCAGCTCCTACTGGGGCTACACCTTC	CASSSYWGYTF
TRBV12-3/TRBV12-4	TRBJ2-7	-	-	TGTGCCAGCAGCCGCGGGGCGCGCGAGCAGTACTTC	CASSRGAREQYF
TRBV28	TRBJ1-6	TRBD1	many	TGTGCCAGCAGGGGACAGGGGAATAATTCACCCCTCCACTTT	CASRGQGNNSPLHF
TRBV7-3	TRBJ2-5	TRBD1	-	TGTGCCAGCAGCCGGGGGACAGGGGGTTTCCAAGAGACCCAGTACTTC	CASSRGTGGFQETQYF
TRBV19	TRBJ1-1	-	-	TGTGCCAGTAGTAGCCCGAGAAGGAACACTGAAGCTTTCTTT	CASSSPRRNTEAFF
TRBV19	TRBJ2-2	-	-	TGTGCCAGTAGTATCGGACAGTCCGGGGAGCTGTTTTTT	CASSIGQSGELFF
TRBV11-2	TRBJ2-2	TRBD1	-	TGTGCCAGCAGCGCCCTCGGGACAGGGGCTACCACCGGGGAGCTGTTTTTT	CASSALGTGATTGELFF
TRBV7-3	TRBJ2-1	-	-	TGTGCCAGCAGCTTAACGTCCCAGAATGAGCAGTTCTTC	CASSLTSQNEQFF
TRBV4-2	TRBJ2-6	TRBD1	-	TGTGCCAGCAGCCAAGAAGTCGCGGGACAGGGAATCTCTGGGGCCAACGTCCTGACTTTC	CASSQEVAGQGISGANVLTF
TRBV7-6	TRBJ2-7	-	-	TGTGCCAGCAGCTTATGGGCAGGGAATGCCTACGAGCAGTACTTC	CASSLWAGNAYEQYF
TRBV21-1	TRBJ1-1	-	-	TGTGCCAGCCAGGGAGGGATGAACACTGAAGCTTTCTTT	CASQGGMNTEAFF
TRBV7-2	TRBJ2-5	-	-	TGTGCCAGCAGCCTCCTCGGGGGGCGAGAGACCCAGTACTTC	CASSLLGGRETQYF
TRBV7-9	TRBJ2-7	TRBD1	once	TGTGCCAGCAGCTTCGGGACAGACTACGAGCAGTACTTC	CASSFGTDYEQYF
TRBV5-6	TRBJ1-2	TRBD1	-	TGTGCCAGCTGGGACAGGGGGGGTCGAAACTATGGCTACACCTTC	CASWDRGGRNYGYTF
TRBV4-2	TRBJ1-2	TRBD1	-	TGTGCCAGCAGCCAGGCTAGGACAGGGGGCGACTATGGCTACACCTTC	CASSQARTGGDYGYTF
TRBV5-4	TRBJ2-2	TRBD2	-	TGTGCCAGCAGCTTGCAACTAGCGGGGGGGATGAACACCGGGGAGCTGTTTTTT	CASSLQLAGGMNTGELFF
TRBV29-1	TRBJ2-5	-	-	TGCAGCGTTGAGGGTCCACGGGGTCCGGAGACCCAGTACTTC	CSVEGPRGPETQYF
TRBV7-2	TRBJ2-7	TRBD2	-	TGTGCCAGCAGCCCTACCAAGCGGGGGGCGGGCGAGCAGTACTTC	CASSPTKRGAGEQYF
TRBV5-1	TRBJ2-5	-	few	TGCGCCAGCAGCTTGGACCAGGGGGAGACCCAGTACTTC	CASSLDQGETQYF
TRBV9	TRBJ1-2	-	-	TGTGCCAGCAGCGTAGGGGTGGAGTATGGCTACACCTTC	CASSVGVEYGYTF